The clone carrying this T cell receptor beta chain was observed a few times. The sample is drawn from a study of T-cell reconstitution after alpha-beta-depleted transplantation in children. Researchers prepared the TCRbeta library using unique molecular identifiers, the study reports. TCRdb re-derived calls from the PCR reads in MiXCR, one entry per CDR3 protein. Here the sample spans over 150,000 distinct CDR3 sequences, just under 6.5% being singletons. The V gene end was trimmed by 1 base and the J gene end by 3 bases; junction bases not matched to a gene: 8. The CDR3 is 18 residues long. The specimen comprised PBMCs, sampled before TCRalphabeta/CD19-depleted stem cell transplant. The chain couples TRBV12-3 or TRBV12-4 to TRBJ2-3; 12 nucleotides agree with TRBD2. This receptor was taken from a girl less than two years old with combined immunodeficiency, due to receive a stem cell transplant. CDR3 region: CASSLVLAGGLRTDTQYF. DNA for the CDR3: TGTGCCAGCAGTTTAGTCCTAGCGGGGGGGCTGCGGACAGATACGCAGTATTTT.